The T cell receptor (beta chain) described here comes from a study of T cells after yellow fever vaccination. TCRdb re-called the 5' RACE reads through MiXCR, storing one row per CDR3 protein. Here the sample spans some 160,000 distinct CDR3 sequences, around 9.3% being singletons. Germline V gives CDR1 SQVTM, CDR2 ANQGSEA. The CDR3 consists of 14 residues. V gave up 8 bases and J gave up 3 bases, with 17 bases separating them. The source of this sequence is a man aged 18-30 years who received the YFV17D yellow fever vaccine. The sample was CD8+ T cells sorted from PBMCs, taken 45 days after the yellow fever booster vaccination. The rearrangement uses TRBV29-1 and TRBJ2-1; no clear D. In DNA, the CDR3 is TGCAGCATCCCTGAAGGAGCATTCTACAATGAGCAGTTCTTC. Protein: CSIPEGAFYNEQFF.